The entry that follows covers one T cell receptor beta chain sequence. Antigen specificity is unknown. This record belongs to a study of OX40 agonist ivuxolimab in advanced cancers. Study as a whole: Patients were dosed intravenously with ivuxolimab at 0.01 to 10 mg/kg every 2 weeks.

Measured with immunoSEQ multiplex PCR; TCRdb has only the in-frame clones, and not every one. The table lists some 77,000 clones, about 85% of them singletons. General study findings and limits: Antigens targeted by the expanded peripheral T cells were not determined.

J gave up 1 base and V 1 base, and 2 bases lay outside the gene matches. Germline V gives CDR1 SGHVS, CDR2 FQNEAQ. The CDR3 contains 15 residues. This TCR was sampled from an adult with an advanced solid tumor such as melanoma, head and neck, liver or kidney cancer. Sequencing used CD4+ or CD8+ T cells sorted from blood, obtained in a trial of the OX40 agonist ivuxolimab. The chain uses TRBV7-8 and TRBJ2-3, with TRBD1 matching 7 bases. For the CDR3, the DNA is TGTGCCAGCAGCTTAGTGGACAGGCGCACAGATACGCAGTATTTT. This gives the protein CASSLVDRRTDTQYF.